This entry lists 15 T cell receptor beta chains sequenced from one sample in a study of cytomegalovirus exposure and HLA in healthy donors. The PCR had 60 Vbeta and 13 Jbeta primers. Sequencing was performed with immunoSEQ multiplex PCR; in TCRdb, only in-frame clones are kept and a portion is missing. The sample includes 60,000 to 70,000 clones, 78% of them seen just once. Specimen: PBMCs. The source is a man aged 35 to 55 in good health and CMV-seronegative.

The rearrangement uses TRBV7-2 and TRBJ2-5; maybe TRBD2 (6 bases). This CDR3 spans 14 amino acids. From germline, CDR1 is SGHTA and CDR2 FQGNSA. Deletions cut 1 base from V and 3 bases from J, with 9 bases between. As DNA, the CDR3 is TGTGCCAGCAGCTTAGTCGGGGGAAAAGAGACCCAGTACTTC. It encodes CASSLVGGKETQYF.

This chain links TRBV19 with TRBJ2-7; tentatively, D is TRBD2 (5 bases). This CDR3 is 13 amino acids long. V lost 2 bases to trimming and J lost 6 bases, with 11 bases between them. Germline V gene sequence: CDR1 LNHDA, CDR2 SQIVND (reference sequence). DNA for the CDR3: TGTGCCAGTAGTATACGTCGGGAAGGCGAGCAGTACTTC. Its translation: CASSIRREGEQYF.

The V and J genes are TRBV29-1 and TRBJ2-3, with TRBD1 matching 9 bases. Germline V lookup: CDR1 SQVTM, CDR2 ANQGSEA. This CDR3 comprises 14 residues. Losses at the gene ends were 6 bases for V and 6 bases for J; bases not matched to a gene: 10. The CDR3 DNA reads TGCAGCGTCGAGTCTACAGGGGGCTCGGATACGCAGTATTTT. Its protein is CSVESTGGSDTQYF.

The V call is TRBV27, the J call TRBJ1-3; TRBD1 is a possible D gene (6 bases). Germline CDR1 and CDR2: MNHEY and SMNVEV (reference sequence). With 6 bases removed from V and 8 bases from J, the gap between germline ends came to 14 bases. The CDR3 covers 13 residues. This chain's CDR3 is CASRYREGDTIYF. In DNA form, the CDR3 reads TGTGCCAGCAGATACAGGGAGGGGGACACCATATATTTT.

This clone was seen once. The DNA of the CDR3 is TGTGCCAGTAGTATATCAGGGACAACTAATGAAAAACTGTTTTTT. This sequence encodes CASSISGTTNEKLFF. The chain joins TRBV19 to TRBJ1-4, with a tentative D call TRBD1 (5 bases). The ends were cut back, 2 bases at V and 0 bases at J, with 7 bases in the middle. The germline V gene encodes CDR1 LNHDA and CDR2 SQIVND (reference sequence). The CDR3 has 15 amino acids. The full variable domain, in which reference TRBV19 and TRBJ1-4 provide the parts outside the CDR3, is DGGITQSPKYLFRKEGQNVTLSCEQNLNHDAMYWYRQDPGQGLRLIYYSQIVNDFQKGDIAEGYSVSREKKESFPLTVTSAQKNPTAFYLCASSISGTTNEKLFFGSGTQLSVL.

The gene calls are TRBV10-2 and TRBJ1-1; the match to TRBD1 covers 9 bases. CDR1 is WSHSY, CDR2 SAAADI, per germline. V trimming: 6 bases; J trimming: 4 bases; junction bases outside the gene matches: 12. This CDR3 has 16 residues. This CDR3 reads CASRAALGQGGTEAFF. In DNA form, the CDR3 reads TGCGCCAGCAGGGCTGCATTGGGACAGGGAGGCACTGAAGCTTTCTTT.

The gene calls are TRBV6-1 and TRBJ2-5; 10 bases align to TRBD2. J was trimmed by 5 bases and V by 1 base; bases with no gene match: 10. The germline CDR1 and CDR2 sequences are MNHNS and SASEGT. The CDR3 length is 17 residues. CDR3 region: CASSEGLAGALWETQYF. In nucleotides, the CDR3 is TGTGCCAGCAGTGAAGGGCTAGCGGGAGCCCTCTGGGAGACCCAGTACTTC.

The chain couples TRBV5-1 to TRBJ2-5, with D possibly being TRBD1 (6 bases). The CDR3 covers 13 residues. V was clipped by 4 bases and J by 1 base, with 8 bases between them. Germline CDR1 is SGHRS and CDR2 is YFSETQ. The CDR3 DNA follows: TGCGCCAGCAGCGAGACAGGCCAAGAGACCCAGTACTTC. Encoded protein: CASSETGQETQYF.

This clone showed up just a few times. This chain uses TRBV5-5 with TRBJ2-2; unclear D gene. The germline V gene has CDR1 SGHKS and CDR2 YYEKEE (reference sequence). With 4 bases removed from V and 6 bases from J, the gap between germline ends came to 7 bases. CDR3 length equals 12 residues. The CDR3 loop is CASSPVAGELFF. In nucleotides, the CDR3 is TGTGCCAGCAGCCCGGTGGCCGGGGAGCTGTTTTTT.

The chain couples TRBV11-2 to TRBJ2-1, with 8 bases matching TRBD2. This CDR3 is built from 12 residues. The J segment lost 10 bases and the V segment lost 5 bases, leaving 4 bases of the junction unmatched. From germline, CDR1 is SGHAT and CDR2 FQNNGV. The CDR3 sequence: CASSVERGEQFF. CDR3 DNA sequence: TGTGCCAGCAGCGTGGAGCGGGGGGAGCAGTTCTTC.

The rearrangement uses TRBV14 and TRBJ2-5, with a tentative D call TRBD2 (6 bases). This CDR3 comprises 18 residues. Per the germline V gene, CDR1 is SGHDN and CDR2 is FVKESK. The V gene lost 0 bases and the J gene lost 5 bases, with 22 bases spanning the gap. CDR3 nucleotides: TGTGCCAGCAGCCAAGATCGGGGGTTCCAGGCCCTCCGGGAGACCCAGTACTTC. Protein sequence: CASSQDRGFQALRETQYF.

The J gene is TRBJ2-1, the V gene TRBV28, with D perhaps TRBD2 (6 bases). CDR1 is MDHEN, CDR2 SYDVKM, per germline. The length of the CDR3 is 15 residues. Trimming took off 7 bases at V and 0 bases at J, with 13 bases between the two ends. As DNA, the CDR3 is TGTGCCAGCACCACCGGGACTGGCTCCTACAATGAGCAGTTCTTC. It specifies CASTTGTGSYNEQFF.

This clone was observed a handful of times. The chain links TRBV12-5 to TRBJ1-1, with D hard to call. The V end lost 6 bases, the J end lost 11 bases, and 16 bases lay between the germline ends. The length of the CDR3 is 12 residues. Germline V gene data show CDR1 as LGHNT and CDR2 as FRNRAP. CDR3 sequence: CASGSDGPGAFF. The CDR3 coding sequence is TGTGCTAGTGGATCCGACGGCCCCGGGGCTTTCTTT.

The chain is built from TRBV7-2 and TRBJ2-5; 9 positions agree with TRBD2. Gene TRBJ2-7 matches the end of the DNA better, so the J call may be wrong. The V gene's germline CDR1 is SGHTA and CDR2 FQGNSA. CDR3 length equals 15 residues. The CDR3: CASSLGLAGKGEQYF. As DNA, the CDR3 is TGTGCCAGCAGCTTAGGGCTAGCGGGAAAGGGCGAGCAGTACTTC.

This chain uses TRBV10-2 with TRBJ2-5; 9 bases match TRBD1. CDR1 and CDR2 (germline): WSHSY, SAAADI. V shed 5 bases, J shed 5 bases, and the junction held 6 bases outside the gene matches. CDR3 length: 14 amino acids. The chain's CDR3 is CASSPGTGFETQYF. The CDR3 nucleotides read TGCGCCAGCAGTCCCGGGACAGGGTTCGAGACCCAGTACTTC.